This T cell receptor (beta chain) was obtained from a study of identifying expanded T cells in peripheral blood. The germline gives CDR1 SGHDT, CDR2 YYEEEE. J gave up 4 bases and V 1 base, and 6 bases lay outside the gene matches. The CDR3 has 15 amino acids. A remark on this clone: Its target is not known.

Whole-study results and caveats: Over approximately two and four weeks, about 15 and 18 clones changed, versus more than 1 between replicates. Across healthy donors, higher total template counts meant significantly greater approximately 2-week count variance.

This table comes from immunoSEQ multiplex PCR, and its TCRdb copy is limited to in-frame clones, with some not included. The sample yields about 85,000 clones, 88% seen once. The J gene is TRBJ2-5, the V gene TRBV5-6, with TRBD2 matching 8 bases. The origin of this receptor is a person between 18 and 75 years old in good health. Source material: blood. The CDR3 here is CASSLQRGGLETQYF. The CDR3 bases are TGTGCCAGCAGCTTGCAACGGGGGGGCCTAGAGACCCAGTACTTC.